The entry below describes one T cell receptor beta chain. The PCR used 60 Vbeta and 13 Jbeta primers. Assay: immunoSEQ multiplex PCR; the TCRdb copy retains only in-frame clones and omits some. In the table there are some 150,000 clones, 70% to 85% of which are singletons. This sample stems from a study of cytomegalovirus exposure and HLA in healthy donors. Healthy donors of bone marrow made up the group. The TCR originated in a woman aged 40 to 50 in good health and CMV-seronegative. The source material was PBMCs.

CDR3: CASTLAGVNEQFF. Here the CDR3 DNA reads TGTGCCAGCACACTAGCGGGAGTGAATGAGCAGTTCTTC. This chain uses TRBV19 with TRBJ2-1, with 11 bases that match TRBD2. J lost 7 bases, V lost 9 bases, and 5 bases had no gene match. This CDR3 contains 13 residues. Germline V gene sequence: CDR1 LNHDA, CDR2 SQIVND (reference sequence).